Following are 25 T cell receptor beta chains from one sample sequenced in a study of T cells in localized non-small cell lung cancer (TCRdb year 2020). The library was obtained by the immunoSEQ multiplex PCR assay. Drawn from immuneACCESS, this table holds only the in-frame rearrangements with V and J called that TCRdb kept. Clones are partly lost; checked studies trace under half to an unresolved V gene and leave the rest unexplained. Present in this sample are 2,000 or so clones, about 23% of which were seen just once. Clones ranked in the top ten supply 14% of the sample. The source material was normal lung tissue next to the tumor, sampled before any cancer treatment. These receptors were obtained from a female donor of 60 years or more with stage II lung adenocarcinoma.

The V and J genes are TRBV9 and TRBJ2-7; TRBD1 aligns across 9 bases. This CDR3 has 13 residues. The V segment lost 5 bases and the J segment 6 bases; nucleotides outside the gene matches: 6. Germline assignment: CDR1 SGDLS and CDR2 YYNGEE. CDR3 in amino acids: CASSERTGVEQYF. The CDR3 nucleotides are TGTGCCAGCAGTGAACGGACAGGGGTCGAGCAGTACTTC.

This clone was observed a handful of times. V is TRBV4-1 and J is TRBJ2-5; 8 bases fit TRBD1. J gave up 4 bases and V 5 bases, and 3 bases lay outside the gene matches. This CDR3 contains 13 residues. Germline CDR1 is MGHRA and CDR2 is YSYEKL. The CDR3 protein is CASSGTGLETQYF. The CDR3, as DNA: TGCGCCAGCAGCGGGACAGGACTAGAGACCCAGTACTTC.

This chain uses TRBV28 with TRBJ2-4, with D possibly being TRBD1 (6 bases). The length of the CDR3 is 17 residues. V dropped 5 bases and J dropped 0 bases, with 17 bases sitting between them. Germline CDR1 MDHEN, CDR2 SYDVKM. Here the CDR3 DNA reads TGTGCCAGCAGTCCAACTACAGGGAATCTAGCCAAAAACATTCAGTACTTC. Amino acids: CASSPTTGNLAKNIQYF.

CDR3 sequence (DNA): TGCAGCGTTGGACTAGCGGGAGGGTCCTACAATGAGCAGTTCTTC. Translating gives CSVGLAGGSYNEQFF. The chain combines TRBV29-1 with TRBJ2-1; the match to TRBD2 covers 14 bases. The junction had 0 bases not matched to a gene; V was cut back by 4 bases and J by 1 base. CDR3 length equals 15 residues. Looked up from germline, CDR1 is SQVTM and CDR2 is ANQGSEA.

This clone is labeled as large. In DNA form, the CDR3 reads TGTGCCAGTAGTAAGACAGGGGGGGACTACAATGAGCAGTTCTTC. Translating it yields CASSKTGGDYNEQFF. The chain employs TRBV19 and TRBJ2-1; 9 bases line up with TRBD1. The trim removed 4 bases at V and 3 bases at J, leaving 4 bases unmatched. The CDR3 extends over 15 amino acids. The germline CDR1 and CDR2 sequences are LNHDA and SQIVND (reference sequence).

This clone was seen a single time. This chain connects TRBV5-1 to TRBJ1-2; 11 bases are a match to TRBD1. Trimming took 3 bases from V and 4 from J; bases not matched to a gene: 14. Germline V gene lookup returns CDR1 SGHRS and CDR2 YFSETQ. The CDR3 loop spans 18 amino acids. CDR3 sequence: CASSWRTGGSSSGYGYTF. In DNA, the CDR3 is TGCGCCAGCAGCTGGCGGACAGGGGGCTCGTCGAGCGGCTATGGCTACACCTTC.

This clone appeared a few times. The CDR3 here is CASSGEGMHSPLHF. The CDR3 DNA follows: TGTGCCAGCAGCGGGGAGGGGATGCATTCACCCCTCCACTTT. The chain uses TRBV9 and TRBJ1-6, with D maybe TRBD1 (5 bases). The germline V gene encodes CDR1 SGDLS and CDR2 YYNGEE. The CDR3 runs to 14 residues. With 3 bases removed from V and 8 bases from J, the gap between germline ends came to 12 bases.

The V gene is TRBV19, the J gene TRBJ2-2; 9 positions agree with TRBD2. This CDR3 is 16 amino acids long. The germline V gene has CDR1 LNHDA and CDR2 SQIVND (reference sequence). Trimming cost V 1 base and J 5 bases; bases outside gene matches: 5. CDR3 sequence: CASSIGGSGRTGELFF. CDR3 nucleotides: TGTGCCAGTAGTATAGGCGGTAGCGGGAGAACCGGGGAGCTGTTTTTT.

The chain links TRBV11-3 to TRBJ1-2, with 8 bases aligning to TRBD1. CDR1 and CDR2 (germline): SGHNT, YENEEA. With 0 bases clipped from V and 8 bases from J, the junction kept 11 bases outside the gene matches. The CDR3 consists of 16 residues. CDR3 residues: CASSLDLRQGRGGYTF. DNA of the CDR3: TGTGCCAGCAGCTTAGACTTACGACAGGGGCGTGGAGGCTACACCTTC.

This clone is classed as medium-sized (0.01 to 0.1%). The chain's CDR3 is CASSPLSPGNTIYF. The CDR3 DNA is TGTGCCAGCAGCCCCCTAAGCCCTGGAAACACCATATATTTT. This rearrangement joins TRBV9 to TRBJ1-3; D ambiguous. CDR1 and CDR2 from the germline V gene are SGDLS and YYNGEE. V shed 4 bases and J shed 2 bases, with 10 bases lying between them. The CDR3 consists of 14 residues.

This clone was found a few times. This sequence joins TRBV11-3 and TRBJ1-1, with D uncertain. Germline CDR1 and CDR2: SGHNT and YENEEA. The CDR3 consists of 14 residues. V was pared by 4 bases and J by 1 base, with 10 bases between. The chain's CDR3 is CASSWGRPNTEAFF. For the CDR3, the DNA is TGTGCCAGCAGCTGGGGTAGGCCGAACACTGAAGCTTTCTTT.

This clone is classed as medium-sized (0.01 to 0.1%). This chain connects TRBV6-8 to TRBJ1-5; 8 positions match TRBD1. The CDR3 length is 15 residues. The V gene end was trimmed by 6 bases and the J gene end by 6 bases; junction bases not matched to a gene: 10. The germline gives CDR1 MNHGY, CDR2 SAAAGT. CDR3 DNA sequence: TGTGCCAGCAGCGCGACAGGGGAACGGGGTCAGCCCCAGCATTTT. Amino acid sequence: CASSATGERGQPQHF.

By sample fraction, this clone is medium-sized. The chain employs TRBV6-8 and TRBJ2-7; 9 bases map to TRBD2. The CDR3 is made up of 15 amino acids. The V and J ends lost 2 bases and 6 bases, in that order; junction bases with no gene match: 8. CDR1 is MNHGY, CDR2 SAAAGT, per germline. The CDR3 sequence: CASSYRTSVGGEQYF. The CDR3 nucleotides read TGTGCCAGCAGTTACCGGACTAGCGTTGGGGGCGAGCAGTACTTC.

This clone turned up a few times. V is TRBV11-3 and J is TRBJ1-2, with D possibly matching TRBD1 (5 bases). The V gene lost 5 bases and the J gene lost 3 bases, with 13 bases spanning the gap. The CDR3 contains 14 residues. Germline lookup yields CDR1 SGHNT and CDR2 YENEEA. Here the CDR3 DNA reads TGTGCCAGCAGCGGGAGGGGAACAGACTATGGCTACACCTTC. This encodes CASSGRGTDYGYTF.

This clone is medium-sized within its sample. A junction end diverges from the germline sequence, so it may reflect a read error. The CDR3 region is CASSLGGVQGTQYF. For the CDR3, the DNA is TGTGCCAGCAGCTTAGGAGGGGTTCAAGGGACCCAGTACTTC. V gene TRBV11-3 combines with J gene TRBJ2-5; possibly TRBD1 or TRBD2 for D (5 bases each). This CDR3 comprises 14 residues. The germline gives CDR1 SGHNT, CDR2 YENEEA.

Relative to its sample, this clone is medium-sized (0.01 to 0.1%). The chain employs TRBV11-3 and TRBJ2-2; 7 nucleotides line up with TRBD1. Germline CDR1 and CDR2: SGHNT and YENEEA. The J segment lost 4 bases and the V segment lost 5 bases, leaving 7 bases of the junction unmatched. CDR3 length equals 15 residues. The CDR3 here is CASSIRQGPTGELFF. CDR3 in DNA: TGTGCCAGCAGCATTAGACAGGGACCCACCGGGGAGCTGTTTTTT.

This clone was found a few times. The CDR3 reads CAWGGAGGTEAFF. DNA for the CDR3: TGTGCCTGGGGGGGCGCAGGGGGCACTGAAGCTTTCTTT. The chain has TRBV30 and TRBJ1-1; 7 nucleotides line up with TRBD1. Per the germline V gene, CDR1 is GTSNPN and CDR2 is SVGIG (reference sequence). The CDR3 contains 13 residues. The junction had 7 bases not matched to a gene; V was cut back by 5 bases and J by 4 bases.

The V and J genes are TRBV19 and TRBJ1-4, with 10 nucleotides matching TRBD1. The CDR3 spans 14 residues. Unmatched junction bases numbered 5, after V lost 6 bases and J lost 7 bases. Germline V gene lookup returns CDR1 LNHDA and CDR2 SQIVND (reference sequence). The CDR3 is CASSRQGAREKLFF. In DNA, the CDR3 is TGTGCCAGTAGCAGACAGGGGGCACGTGAAAAACTGTTTTTT.

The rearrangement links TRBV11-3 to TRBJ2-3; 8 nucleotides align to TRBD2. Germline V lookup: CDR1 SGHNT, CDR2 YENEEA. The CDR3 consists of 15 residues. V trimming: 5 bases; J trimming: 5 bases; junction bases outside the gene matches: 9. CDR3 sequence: CASSPLGGAGDTQYF. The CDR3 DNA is TGTGCCAGCAGCCCCCTCGGGGGGGCCGGAGATACGCAGTATTTT.

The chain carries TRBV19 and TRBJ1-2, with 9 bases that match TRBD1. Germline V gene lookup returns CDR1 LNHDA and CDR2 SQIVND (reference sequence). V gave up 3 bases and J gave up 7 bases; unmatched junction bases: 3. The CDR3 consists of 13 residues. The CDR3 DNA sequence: TGTGCCAGTAGTATCAACAGGGGGCTTGGCTACACCTTC. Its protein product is CASSINRGLGYTF.

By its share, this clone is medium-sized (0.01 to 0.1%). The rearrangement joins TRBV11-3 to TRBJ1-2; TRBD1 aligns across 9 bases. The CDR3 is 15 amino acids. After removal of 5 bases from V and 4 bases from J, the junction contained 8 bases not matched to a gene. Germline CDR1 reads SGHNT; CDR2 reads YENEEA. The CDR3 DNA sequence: TGTGCCAGCAGCATACAGGGGGCGACTAGCTATGGCTACACCTTC. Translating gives CASSIQGATSYGYTF.

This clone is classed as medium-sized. CDR3 DNA sequence: TGTGCCAGCAGCTTTGGGCAGGTAGGGCAAGAGACCCAGTACTTC. Translated: CASSFGQVGQETQYF. The V call is TRBV9, the J call TRBJ2-5, with no clear D. The V and J ends lost 4 bases and 2 bases respectively, with 15 bases between them. This CDR3 is built from 15 residues. Germline V CDR1 and CDR2: SGDLS, YYNGEE.

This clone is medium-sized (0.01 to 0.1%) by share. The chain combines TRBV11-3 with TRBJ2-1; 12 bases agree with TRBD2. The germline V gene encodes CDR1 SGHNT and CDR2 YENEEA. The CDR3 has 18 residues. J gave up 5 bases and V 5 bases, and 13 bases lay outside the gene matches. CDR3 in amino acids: CASSRKLDGLAGNNEQFF. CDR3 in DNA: TGTGCCAGCAGCCGGAAGTTGGACGGACTAGCGGGAAACAATGAGCAGTTCTTC. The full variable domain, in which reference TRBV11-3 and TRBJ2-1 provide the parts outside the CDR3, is EAGVVQSPRYKIIEKKQPVAFWCNPISGHNTLYWYLQNLGQGPELLIRYENEEAVDDSQLPKDRFSAERLKGVDSTLKIQPAELGDSAVYLCASSRKLDGLAGNNEQFFGPGTRLTVL.

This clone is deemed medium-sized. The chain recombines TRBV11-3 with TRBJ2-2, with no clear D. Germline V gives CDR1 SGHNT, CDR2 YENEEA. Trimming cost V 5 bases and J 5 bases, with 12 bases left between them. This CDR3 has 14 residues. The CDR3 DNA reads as TGTGCCAGCAGCCCCGGAATGTCAACCGGGGAGCTGTTTTTT. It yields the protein CASSPGMSTGELFF. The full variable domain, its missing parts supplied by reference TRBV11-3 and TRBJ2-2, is EAGVVQSPRYKIIEKKQPVAFWCNPISGHNTLYWYLQNLGQGPELLIRYENEEAVDDSQLPKDRFSAERLKGVDSTLKIQPAELGDSAVYLCASSPGMSTGELFFGEGSRLTVL.

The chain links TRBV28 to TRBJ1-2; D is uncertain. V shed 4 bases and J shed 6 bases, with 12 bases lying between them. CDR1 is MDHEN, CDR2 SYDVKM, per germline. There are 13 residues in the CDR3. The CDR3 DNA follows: TGTGCCAGCAGTTCCGGGTACGTCCATGGCTACACCTTC. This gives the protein CASSSGYVHGYTF.